This record concerns one T cell receptor (beta chain) sequence. Its antigen is not known. The data belong to a study of T cells in localized non-small cell lung cancer. Study conclusions and caveats: Only one tumor region went through sequencing, so heterogeneity may still be there. Turning up in adjacent lung were a median about 61 of the top 100 tumor clones. Uninvolved adjacent lung showed the highest T cell clonality, exceeding tumor.

The CDR3 runs to 14 residues. Germline V lookup: CDR1 SNHLY, CDR2 FYNNEI. V was pared by 4 bases and J by 0 bases, with 2 bases of the junction left unmatched. Sequencing was performed with immunoSEQ multiplex PCR; in TCRdb, only in-frame clones are kept and a portion is missing. This sample has 25,000 to 30,000 clones; approximately 92% occur once, and the top ten carry roughly 4.1%. This clonotype was obtained from a woman aged 40-70 years with stage III lung adenocarcinoma. This rearrangement joins TRBV2 to TRBJ2-7; 8 nucleotides match TRBD1. The material sequenced was peripheral blood mononuclear cells, taken before any cancer treatment. DNA for the CDR3: TGTGCCAGCAGTGGACAGGGGCCCTCCTACGAGCAGTACTTC. This sequence encodes CASSGQGPSYEQYF.